The 21 T cell receptor beta chains below come from one sample, sequenced in a study of blood T cell repertoires in COVID-19 (dated by TCRdb to about 2020). The protocol used for the library was the immunoSEQ multiplex PCR assay. What TCRdb holds here is the immuneACCESS table cut down to in-frame rearrangements. Part of the clones is not present; checked against another copy, under half of the missing clones reflect an unresolved V gene, and the others are unexplained. For this sample there are some 210,000 clones; 80% to 85% appear just once. The ten largest clones capture approximately 9% of the sample. Input material: PBMCs or T cells enriched from blood (not recorded which). The receptor source for this set is a woman in her fifties or sixties with acute COVID-19.

This chain connects TRBV7-2 to TRBJ1-5; TRBD1 agrees at 8 bases. Trimming took 2 bases from V and 4 from J; bases not matched to a gene: 4. Per germline, CDR1 SGHTA and CDR2 FQGNSA. The CDR3 is made up of 15 amino acids. The CDR3 region has the DNA TGTGCCAGCAGCTTATCAGGGGGCAGGAATCAGCCCCAGCATTTT. Translation gives CASSLSGGRNQPQHF.

This chain joins TRBV12-3 or TRBV12-4 and TRBJ2-2; unclear D gene. The CDR3 is made up of 12 amino acids. With 4 bases removed from V and 2 bases from J, the gap between germline ends came to 2 bases. The CDR3 nucleotides read TGTGCCAGCAGTTCAAACACCGGGGAGCTGTTTTTT. Protein product: CASSSNTGELFF.

In DNA form, the CDR3 reads TGCAGTGCTAGTCAGGAAGGACTAGCGGGGTTCGAGCAGTACTTC. This gives the protein CSASQEGLAGFEQYF. The rearrangement joins TRBV20-1 to TRBJ2-7; TRBD2 aligns across 12 bases. The CDR3 runs 15 residues. The germline CDR1 and CDR2 sequences are DFQATT and SNEGSKA (reference sequence). The junction had 9 bases not matched to a gene; V was cut back by 3 bases and J by 6 bases.

This clone occurred once. The rearrangement joins TRBV7-9 to TRBJ2-7; 7 nucleotides match TRBD2. Germline V gene data show CDR1 as SEHNR and CDR2 as FQNEAQ (reference sequence). This CDR3 comprises 16 residues. The V segment lost 5 bases and the J segment 4 bases; nucleotides outside the gene matches: 14. CDR3 residues: CASSPRIGGGPYEQYF. The CDR3, as DNA: TGTGCCAGCAGCCCTCGGATCGGGGGAGGGCCGTACGAGCAGTACTTC.

J is TRBJ2-7 and V is TRBV19; D possibly corresponds to TRBD1 (5 bases). Trimming cost V 5 bases and J 3 bases, with 11 bases left between them. This CDR3 region has 13 residues. Germline lookup yields CDR1 LNHDA and CDR2 SQIVND (reference sequence). For the CDR3, the DNA is TGTGCCAGTAGTTCAGGGCAGGGCTACGAGCAGTACTTC. Its translation is CASSSGQGYEQYF.

The rearrangement links TRBV19 to TRBJ2-2, with 8 bases matching TRBD1. Germline V gene sequence: CDR1 LNHDA, CDR2 SQIVND (reference sequence). J was trimmed by 6 bases and V by 6 bases; bases with no gene match: 3. The CDR3 has 13 residues. The CDR3 sequence: CASRGQGPGELFF. The CDR3 region has the DNA TGTGCCAGTAGAGGACAGGGCCCCGGGGAGCTGTTTTTT.

This chain connects TRBV2 to TRBJ1-6; a possible D gene is TRBD1 (6 bases). CDR1 and CDR2 from the germline V gene are SNHLY and FYNNEI. V lost 1 base, J lost 9 bases, and 13 bases lay in between. The CDR3 is 15 residues long. CDR3 in amino acids: CASSEEQGRASPLHF. CDR3 DNA: TGTGCCAGCAGTGAAGAACAGGGAAGGGCTTCACCCCTCCACTTT.

The V call is TRBV6-2 or TRBV6-3, the J call TRBJ1-1; D uncertain. This CDR3 is 13 amino acids long. V was cut by 4 bases and J by 1 base, with 7 bases left in between. Germline V lookup: CDR1 MNHEY, CDR2 SVGEGT. The CDR3 DNA follows: TGTGCCAGCAGTTCGTTTCGGAACACTGAAGCTTTCTTT. Amino acid sequence: CASSSFRNTEAFF.

The genes are TRBV7-2 and TRBJ2-7, with D possibly TRBD1 on 6 matching bases. Trimming took 5 bases from V and 4 from J, leaving 12 bases between them. Germline loops: CDR1 SGHTA, CDR2 FQGNSA. The CDR3 spans 13 residues. CDR3 sequence reads: CASSPDRLYEQYF. CDR3 sequence (DNA): TGTGCCAGCAGCCCCGACAGGCTTTACGAGCAGTACTTC. The variable domain in full, with the rest retrieved from reference TRBV7-2 and TRBJ2-7, is GAGVSQSPSNKVTEKGKDVELRCDPISGHTALYWYRQSLGQGLEFLIYFQGNSAPDKSGLPSDRFSAERTGGSVSTLTIQRTQQEDSAVYLCASSPDRLYEQYFGPGTRLTVT.

This rearrangement joins TRBV5-8 to TRBJ1-3, with D tentatively TRBD1 (6 bases). The V end was cut by 4 bases, the J end by 1 base, with 12 bases between. The CDR3 covers 15 residues. Germline lookup yields CDR1 SGHTS and CDR2 YDEGEE. The DNA of the CDR3 is TGTGCCAGCAGCCAAGGACAGTTTTCTGGAAACACCATATATTTT. Translation: CASSQGQFSGNTIYF.

V gene TRBV27 combines with J gene TRBJ2-7, with D unclear. CDR1 is MNHEY and CDR2 is SMNVEV in the germline V gene (reference sequence). V was pared by 5 bases and J by 4 bases, with 15 bases between. The CDR3 totals 14 residues. This chain's CDR3 is CASSPPTGIYEQYF. CDR3 coding DNA: TGTGCCAGCAGTCCCCCGACTGGAATATACGAGCAGTACTTC.

This chain uses TRBV6-4 with TRBJ2-3; D remains unclear. CDR3 length: 14 amino acids. Germline lookup yields CDR1 MRHNA and CDR2 SNTAGT. Between the trimmed V and J ends, which lost 6 bases and 2 bases, there was a span of 12 bases. The CDR3, as DNA: TGTGCCAGCAGCGAGCACCCCGACACAGATACGCAGTATTTT. This encodes CASSEHPDTDTQYF.

This clone was seen repeatedly, ten times or more. The same CDR3 also results from other DNA sequences found in this sample. This chain links TRBV18 with TRBJ1-6; D is ambiguous. Germline CDR1 reads KGHSH; CDR2 reads LQKENI. This CDR3 contains 14 residues. Trimming removed 3 bases from V and 5 bases from J, with 8 bases in between. CDR3 coding DNA: TGTGCCAGCTCACCCTCAGGAAATAATTCACCCCTCCACTTT. Its protein product is CASSPSGNNSPLHF.

The chain has TRBV5-1 and TRBJ2-5; 10 nucleotides align to TRBD1. After removal of 8 bases from V and 5 bases from J, the junction contained 9 bases not matched to a gene. In germline, CDR1 is SGHRS, CDR2 YFSETQ. This CDR3 has 14 residues. This chain's CDR3 is CASTTGGLAETQYF. The CDR3 region has the DNA TGCGCCAGTACGACAGGGGGCCTCGCGGAGACCCAGTACTTC.

The J gene is TRBJ2-5, the V gene TRBV7-8, with 10 bases matching TRBD2. V shed 1 base and J 5 bases; nucleotides not matched to a gene: 10. Germline loops: CDR1 SGHVS, CDR2 FQNEAQ. The CDR3 contains 17 residues. For the CDR3, the DNA is TGTGCCAGCAGCTTAGGTGGTCTAGCGGGAGTAAGGGAGACCCAGTACTTC. Residues: CASSLGGLAGVRETQYF.

The genes are TRBV7-2 and TRBJ2-7; 8 nucleotides match TRBD1. Germline assignment: CDR1 SGHTA and CDR2 FQGNSA. This CDR3 has 16 residues. The V and J ends lost 6 bases and 2 bases, in that order; junction bases with no gene match: 12. The CDR3 DNA is TGTGCCAGCAGTTCCAGGGGGCTGGCCCCAGCCTACGAGCAGTACTTC. Protein sequence: CASSSRGLAPAYEQYF.

The chain couples TRBV27 to TRBJ1-5; perhaps TRBD1 as D (5 bases). CDR1 is MNHEY and CDR2 is SMNVEV in the germline V gene (reference sequence). V lost 5 bases and J lost 5, with 16 bases in between. This CDR3 is 15 amino acids long. DNA of the CDR3: TGTGCCAGCAGTCCCGGGGAGGGGCGGCATCAGCCCCAGCATTTT. This sequence encodes CASSPGEGRHQPQHF.

CDR3 coding DNA: TGTGCCATCAGTGAGTCGAACAGCTCTGGAAACACCATATATTTT. It codes for CAISESNSSGNTIYF. This chain joins TRBV10-3 and TRBJ1-3; D is ambiguous. CDR3 size: 15 residues. Germline CDR1 is ENHRY and CDR2 is SYGVKD. Deletions cut 0 bases from V and 0 bases from J, with 6 bases between.

This rearrangement joins TRBV5-6 to TRBJ1-5; D is perhaps TRBD1 (6 bases). Germline V lookup: CDR1 SGHDT, CDR2 YYEEEE. The germline V and J ends were trimmed by 4 bases and 5 bases, with 13 bases remaining between them. The CDR3 extends over 14 amino acids. In DNA, the CDR3 is TGTGCCAGCAGCCACGGACAGAGCGATCAGCCCCAGCATTTT. Residues: CASSHGQSDQPQHF.

The chain combines TRBV28 with TRBJ2-7, with D possibly TRBD2 on 6 matching bases. The germline V gene encodes CDR1 MDHEN and CDR2 SYDVKM. Trimming took 7 bases from V and 2 from J, leaving 18 bases between them. The length of the CDR3 is 15 residues. CDR3 bases: TGTGCCAGCAACAAAGGCTCGGGGGTAGCCTACGAGCAGTACTTC. This sequence encodes CASNKGSGVAYEQYF. Combining the CDR3 with reference TRBV28 and TRBJ2-7 gives the whole variable domain DVKVTQSSRYLVKRTGEKVFLECVQDMDHENMFWYRQDPGLGLRLIYFSYDVKMKEKGDIPEGYSVSREKKERFSLILESASTNQTSMYLCASNKGSGVAYEQYFGPGTRLTVT.

The chain joins TRBV24-1 to TRBJ2-1; D possibly corresponds to TRBD2 (7 bases). This CDR3 contains 20 residues. Germline V gives CDR1 KGHDR, CDR2 SFDVKD. Trimming took off 6 bases at V and 3 bases at J, with 29 bases between the two ends. The CDR3 spells CATSSGSLRNGGGYYNEQFF. The CDR3 nucleotides read TGTGCCACCAGTTCAGGATCCCTGCGCAATGGGGGGGGCTACTACAATGAGCAGTTCTTC.